These 20 T cell receptor beta chains share one sample of origin, sequenced in a study of cytomegalovirus exposure and HLA in healthy donors. The primer mix had 60 Vbeta and 13 Jbeta primers. Repertoires were generated with immunoSEQ multiplex PCR, while TCRdb's copy carries only in-frame clones and drops some. The sample shows approximately 180,000 clones, more than 60% of them seen only once. Sample: PBMCs. The origin of the receptors is a human donor in good health.

The chain joins TRBV30 to TRBJ2-2, with 11 bases aligning to TRBD1. Germline V CDR1 and CDR2: GTSNPN, SVGIG (reference sequence). V shed 3 bases and J 6 bases; nucleotides not matched to a gene: 6. CDR3 size: 15 residues. CDR3 amino acids: CAWSAGTGGSGELFF. In DNA form, the CDR3 reads TGTGCCTGGAGCGCTGGGACAGGGGGATCCGGGGAGCTGTTTTTT.

In its sample, this clone was seen once. The chain employs TRBV11-3 and TRBJ2-3, with TRBD1 identical over 7 bases. From germline, CDR1 is SGHNT and CDR2 YENEEA. The CDR3 loop spans 15 amino acids. J lost 2 bases, V lost 5 bases, and 7 bases had no gene match. The CDR3: CASSPTGVFTDTQYF. CDR3 nucleotide sequence: TGTGCCAGCAGCCCAACAGGGGTTTTCACAGATACGCAGTATTTT.

V gene TRBV5-1 combines with J gene TRBJ2-7; a possible D gene is TRBD2 (5 bases). V lost 7 bases and J 2 bases, leaving 19 bases between the germline ends. The length of the CDR3 is 15 residues. Germline CDR1 and CDR2: SGHRS and YFSETQ. CDR3 protein: CASGMVAGATYEQYF. The CDR3 bases are TGCGCCAGCGGGATGGTGGCGGGCGCTACCTACGAGCAGTACTTC.

The chain uses TRBV5-4 and TRBJ2-3; the D gene is possibly TRBD2 (7 bases). The CDR3 extends over 16 amino acids. V was pared by 4 bases and J by 2 bases, with 17 bases between. CDR1 is SGHNT, CDR2 YYREEE, per germline (reference sequence). This chain's CDR3 is CASSQKLGGDTDTQYF. In DNA, the CDR3 is TGTGCCAGCAGCCAAAAACTAGGGGGGGACACAGATACGCAGTATTTT.

The chain uses TRBV4-3 and TRBJ2-3; TRBD1 matches 12 bases. The CDR3 totals 17 residues. With V trimmed by 0 bases and J by 4 bases, 5 bases remained unmatched. Germline V gene lookup returns CDR1 LGHNA and CDR2 YSLEER. The CDR3: CASSQEGDRGRADTQYF. CDR3 bases: TGCGCCAGCAGCCAAGAGGGGGACAGGGGGCGCGCAGATACGCAGTATTTT.

CDR3 nucleotides: TGCGCCAGCAGCTTTAGGGGTGCCGAGGAGGAAGCTTTCTTT. Translating gives CASSFRGAEEEAFF. The J gene is TRBJ1-1, the V gene TRBV5-1; D perhaps matches TRBD1 (5 bases). Trimming removed 2 bases at V and 8 bases at J, with 16 bases between. The CDR3 has 14 residues. Germline CDR1 is SGHRS and CDR2 is YFSETQ.

The V gene is TRBV7-2, the J gene TRBJ1-2, with D hard to call. Germline CDR1 reads SGHTA; CDR2 reads FQGNSA. The CDR3 has 13 amino acids. Trimming removed 6 bases at V and 1 base at J, with 9 bases between. In DNA form, the CDR3 reads TGTGCCAGCAGGAAAACAGATAACTATGGCTACACCTTC. Protein: CASRKTDNYGYTF.

The chain recombines TRBV9 with TRBJ1-1, with a possible D match to TRBD1 (5 bases). The V end lost 4 bases, the J end lost 0 bases, and 13 bases lay between the germline ends. Germline CDR1 is SGDLS and CDR2 is YYNGEE. The CDR3 extends over 15 amino acids. CDR3: CASSTGGVMNTEAFF. The CDR3 bases are TGTGCCAGCAGCACCGGGGGGGTGATGAACACTGAAGCTTTCTTT.

The chain employs TRBV4-1 and TRBJ2-3, with 9 nucleotides matching TRBD2. With V trimmed by 4 bases and J by 2 bases, 7 bases remained unmatched. Looked up from germline, CDR1 is MGHRA and CDR2 is YSYEKL. This CDR3 region has 16 residues. CDR3 DNA sequence: TGCGCCAGCAGCCCACCATTAGCGGGGGCCACAGATACGCAGTATTTT. It yields the protein CASSPPLAGATDTQYF.

In its sample, this clone was seen once. The V gene is TRBV5-1, the J gene TRBJ1-2; 12 bases match TRBD1. The ends lost 4 bases at V and 3 bases at J; junction bases unmatched: 10. This CDR3 spans 17 amino acids. Looked up from germline, CDR1 is SGHRS and CDR2 is YFSETQ. DNA for the CDR3: TGCGCCAGCAGCGCCGGGACAGGGGGCGACTCGGACTATGGCTACACCTTC. Its translation is CASSAGTGGDSDYGYTF.

The count of this clone is one. The V gene is TRBV15, the J gene TRBJ2-7; TRBD1 might be the D (6 bases). CDR1 is LNHNV, CDR2 YYDKDF, per germline (reference sequence). This CDR3 is 13 amino acids long. Trimming pared 4 bases from V and 1 base from J, leaving 8 bases between. CDR3 protein: CATSKGVSYEQYF. CDR3 DNA sequence: TGTGCCACCAGCAAGGGGGTTTCCTACGAGCAGTACTTC.

This chain links TRBV11-1 with TRBJ1-1; TRBD1 is a possible D gene (5 bases). The V and J ends lost 5 bases and 1 base respectively, with 11 bases between them. CDR1 is SGHAT, CDR2 FQDESV, per germline (reference sequence). CDR3 length: 14 residues. CDR3 loop: CASSRTYPNTEAFF. The CDR3 DNA reads TGTGCCAGCAGCCGGACATATCCGAACACTGAAGCTTTCTTT.

Only a few counts were recorded for this clone. This chain uses TRBV5-1 with TRBJ1-6; 9 nucleotides agree with TRBD1. There are 14 residues in the CDR3. J lost 9 bases, V lost 3 bases, and 4 bases had no gene match. CDR1 SGHRS and CDR2 YFSETQ come from the germline V gene. This CDR3 is CASSSGTGSSPLHF. CDR3 in DNA: TGCGCCAGCAGCTCGGGGACAGGGTCTTCACCCCTCCACTTT.

This chain links TRBV5-1 with TRBJ1-3; D perhaps matches TRBD1 (6 bases). V lost 4 bases, J lost 0 bases, and 17 bases lay in between. Germline CDR1 SGHRS, CDR2 YFSETQ. The CDR3 is 17 amino acids. The CDR3 sequence is CASSPQQGGSSGNTIYF. The DNA for the CDR3 is TGCGCCAGCAGCCCTCAACAGGGTGGGAGCTCTGGAAACACCATATATTTT.

The gene calls are TRBV27 and TRBJ2-7, with D possibly being TRBD1 (6 bases). Trimming removed 6 bases from V and 6 bases from J, with 15 bases in between. Looked up from germline, CDR1 is MNHEY and CDR2 is SMNVEV (reference sequence). This CDR3 comprises 13 residues. This chain's CDR3 is CASRQTGGGEQYF. CDR3 nucleotide sequence: TGTGCCAGCAGGCAGACAGGAGGAGGCGAGCAGTACTTC.

V and J are TRBV29-1 and TRBJ2-7, with TRBD1 matching 8 bases. Germline V gives CDR1 SQVTM, CDR2 ANQGSEA. V trimming: 7 bases; J trimming: 2 bases; junction bases outside the gene matches: 1. This CDR3 region has 11 residues. CDR3 in amino acids: CSGTGTYEQYF. The DNA for the CDR3 is TGCAGCGGGACAGGGACCTACGAGCAGTACTTC.

The V call is TRBV7-3, the J call TRBJ2-1; D is ambiguous. The CDR3 loop spans 12 amino acids. CDR1 SGHTA and CDR2 FQGTGA come from the germline V gene. The germline V and J ends were trimmed by 4 bases and 8 bases, with 9 bases remaining between them. For the CDR3, the DNA is TGTGCCAGCAGCTCCCCCGGAGATGAGCAGTTCTTC. It specifies CASSSPGDEQFF.

This clone was picked up a small number of times. The gene calls are TRBV2 and TRBJ2-3, with 14 nucleotides matching TRBD2. The CDR3 is 15 amino acids. J lost 2 bases, V lost 6 bases, and 1 base had no gene match. CDR1 is SNHLY, CDR2 FYNNEI, per germline. The CDR3 coding sequence is TGTGCCAGCAGGGGACTAGCGGGGGTCACAGATACGCAGTATTTT. This gives the protein CASRGLAGVTDTQYF.

This chain links TRBV9 with TRBJ1-5, with D perhaps matching TRBD1 (5 bases). The CDR3 runs to 14 residues. V gave up 3 bases and J gave up 6 bases, with 13 bases separating them. Looked up from germline, CDR1 is SGDLS and CDR2 is YYNGEE. The CDR3 DNA reads as TGTGCCAGCAGCGAAAGCCCGGGGGTTCAGCCCCAGCATTTT. It codes for CASSESPGVQPQHF.

This chain links TRBV2 with TRBJ1-1, with D possibly being TRBD1 (5 bases). Germline CDR1 reads SNHLY; CDR2 reads FYNNEI. The CDR3 has 13 amino acids. Trimming took 2 bases from V and 4 from J, leaving 8 bases between them. This chain's CDR3 is CASSEIGVTEAFF. CDR3 DNA sequence: TGTGCCAGCAGTGAAATAGGGGTCACTGAAGCTTTCTTT.